The following is a TCR beta chain sequence with its context. The table came from immunoSEQ multiplex PCR; TCRdb's copy has only in-frame clones and leaves some out. The sample consists of around 140,000 clones, 80% to 90% of them appearing once. The sample originates from a study of blood T cell repertoires in COVID-19. Study details: Specimens from acute and convalescent COVID-19 originated in the United States, Italy and Spain.

Trimming stripped 8 bases from V and 4 bases from J, with 19 bases between. CDR3 size: 15 residues. Germline assignment: CDR1 MNHEY and CDR2 SVGAGI. The chain carries TRBV6-5 and TRBJ2-3, with a possible D match to TRBD1 (6 bases). The source of this sequence is a man aged 50 or older with active COVID-19. Sequencing was carried out using peripheral blood. The CDR3 is CASGDRSRIADTQYF. CDR3 bases: TGTGCCAGCGGAGACAGGTCTAGGATCGCAGATACGCAGTATTTT.